This TCR beta chain was sequenced for a study of response to subunit inactivated influenza vaccine. TCRdb independently ran MiXCR on the RT-PCR reads; one entry per CDR3 protein. The sample includes 200,000 to 250,000 distinct CDR3 sequences, 9% to 15% of them seen just once. The CDR3 has 15 amino acids. Trimming removed 4 bases from V and 5 bases from J, with 17 bases in between. Germline V gene data show CDR1 as SGHKS and CDR2 as YYEKEE (reference sequence). Study findings and constraints: After each seasonal influenza vaccination, few new T cells are recruited, the authors suggested.

About this clonotype: Its antigen is unknown.

This clonotype was sampled from a man between 50 and 59 years old who received an inactivated influenza vaccine. The chain carries TRBV5-5 and TRBJ2-3; perhaps D is TRBD1 or TRBD2 (6 bases each). The sample here was non-naive T cells sorted from PBMCs, taken approximately 15 days before vaccination. The CDR3 coding sequence is TGTGCCAGCAGCACCAGGAGGGGGTTGCAAGATACGCAGTATTTT. Translation: CASSTRRGLQDTQYF.